This TCR beta chain came from a study of blood T cell repertoires in COVID-19. Only in-frame clones appear in the TCRdb table, and some are missing; sequencing was by immunoSEQ multiplex PCR. The data show 300,000 to 400,000 clones, about nine tenths seen once. Germline V gene sequence: CDR1 SGHVS, CDR2 FNYEAQ. This CDR3 has 16 residues. Trimming pared 1 base from V and 1 base from J, leaving 13 bases between. The sample was peripheral blood. The TCR comes from a young woman with COVID-19, enrolled during active disease. The V gene is TRBV7-6, the J gene TRBJ2-5; D is uncertain. CDR3 sequence (DNA): TGTGCCAGCAGCTTAGTCTCTACCGCCCCCCAAGAGACCCAGTACTTC. Translating gives CASSLVSTAPQETQYF.